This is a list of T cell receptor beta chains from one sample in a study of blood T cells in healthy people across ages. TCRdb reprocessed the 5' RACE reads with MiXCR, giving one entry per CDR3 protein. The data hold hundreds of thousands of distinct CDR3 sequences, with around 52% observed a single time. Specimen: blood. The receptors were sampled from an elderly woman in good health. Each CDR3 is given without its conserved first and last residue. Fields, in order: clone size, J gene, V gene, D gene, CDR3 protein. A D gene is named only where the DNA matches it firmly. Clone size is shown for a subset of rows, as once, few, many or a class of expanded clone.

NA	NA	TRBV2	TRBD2	ASSAWGSGGSYNEQY
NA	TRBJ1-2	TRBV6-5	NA	ASSYAAGRAYGYT
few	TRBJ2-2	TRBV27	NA	ASSWTGELF
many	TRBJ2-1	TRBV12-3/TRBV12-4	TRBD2	ASSPHLGLAYEQF
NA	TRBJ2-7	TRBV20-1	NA	SASIAEKEQY
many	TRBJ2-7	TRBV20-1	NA	SARDRDISYEQY
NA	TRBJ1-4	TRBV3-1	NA	ASSQDLQSYEKLF
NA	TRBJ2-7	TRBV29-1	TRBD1	SVDPGQGHFQQY
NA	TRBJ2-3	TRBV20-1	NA	SARDSGLFGTQY
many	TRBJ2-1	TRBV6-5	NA	ASTSTLGASSYNEQF
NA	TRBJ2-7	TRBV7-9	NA	ASSPRAVSSYEQV
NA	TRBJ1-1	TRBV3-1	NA	ASSQDQDTAEAF
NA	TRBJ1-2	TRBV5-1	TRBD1	ASSGGRTGENYGYT
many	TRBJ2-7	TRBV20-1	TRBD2	SASSPRLAGDPHTSKEQY
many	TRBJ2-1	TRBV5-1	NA	ASSLSRANEQF
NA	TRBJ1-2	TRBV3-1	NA	ASSQDAGRPSGYT
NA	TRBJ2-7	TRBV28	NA	ASSLAEPHEQY
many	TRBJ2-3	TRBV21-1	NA	ASFDRCSPQY
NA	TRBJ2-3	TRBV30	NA	AWSGESYTQY
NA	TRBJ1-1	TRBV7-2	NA	AGSLGFMNTEAF
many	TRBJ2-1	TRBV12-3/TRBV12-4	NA	ASTSLAGPYPNEQF
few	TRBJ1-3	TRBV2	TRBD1	ASSPVPGQGYTIY
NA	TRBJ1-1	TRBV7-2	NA	ATTGGREVTF
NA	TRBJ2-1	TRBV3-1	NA	ASSQSGRETQF
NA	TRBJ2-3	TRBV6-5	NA	ASSETVGDTQY
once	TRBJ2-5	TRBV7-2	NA	ASSLMGRPQETQY
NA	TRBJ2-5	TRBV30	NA	AWSPLGGQTQY
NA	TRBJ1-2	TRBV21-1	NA	ASSKAGCGYT
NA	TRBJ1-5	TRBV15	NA	ATSRDGGSQRGGQPQH
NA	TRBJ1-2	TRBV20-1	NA	SARRRDGYT
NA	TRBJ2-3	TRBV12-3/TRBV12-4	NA	ASTTTFLTDTQY
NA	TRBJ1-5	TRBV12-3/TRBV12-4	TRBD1	ASNRGQPTAQH
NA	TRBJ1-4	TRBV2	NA	ASHRSANEKLF
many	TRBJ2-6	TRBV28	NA	ASLSSGANVLT
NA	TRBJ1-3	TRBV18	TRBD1	ASSPETLTGSSGNTIY
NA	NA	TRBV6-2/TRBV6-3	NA	ASSLGTPTWGNYEQY
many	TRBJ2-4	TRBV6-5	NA	ASSYGRAAKNIQY
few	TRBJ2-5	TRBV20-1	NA	SATRPQETQY
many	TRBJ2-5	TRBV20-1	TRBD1	SAGQGLQETQY
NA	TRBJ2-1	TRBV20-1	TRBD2	SGEALAGGNEQF
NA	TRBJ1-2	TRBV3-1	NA	ASSQDLGKANYGYT
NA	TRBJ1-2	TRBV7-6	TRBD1	ASSSRQGESYT
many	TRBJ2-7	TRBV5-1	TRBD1	ASSLGTDYEQY
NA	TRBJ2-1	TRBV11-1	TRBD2	ASSFWLAETLIDEQF
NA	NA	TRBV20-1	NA	SARVGAAGETQY
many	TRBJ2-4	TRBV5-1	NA	ASSLDPGNDKNIQY
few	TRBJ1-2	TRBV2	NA	ASSPTGAGLWNGYT
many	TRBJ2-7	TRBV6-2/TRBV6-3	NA	ASSGGLGRSNEQY
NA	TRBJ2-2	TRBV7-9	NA	ASSTGLNTGELF
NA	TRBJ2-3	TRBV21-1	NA	ASSKNPLLDRPSTDTQY
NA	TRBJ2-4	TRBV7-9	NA	ASSLGRGPQY
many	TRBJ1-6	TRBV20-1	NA	SAVYPGEGTPLH
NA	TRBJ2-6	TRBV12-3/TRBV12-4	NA	ASSRDGNSGANVLT